This TCR beta chain comes out of a study of blood T cell repertoires in COVID-19. Study in general: Samples taken during acute and convalescent COVID-19 were collected in the United States, Italy and Spain. PBMCs, B-cell-depleted T cells, or T cells provided the cDNA or gDNA that made up the material.

Participants' reported clinical history set cohort assignment. Per the original data handling: For nucleated cells, counts were estimated from reference gene primer amplification. Measured with immunoSEQ multiplex PCR; TCRdb has only the in-frame clones, and not every one. That table gives V, J and clone size, and the DNA gave D and trimming. The sample carries a few hundred thousand clones, 80% to 85% recorded once. The germline CDR1 and CDR2 sequences are SGHTA and FQGTGA. V shed 1 base and J 6 bases; nucleotides not matched to a gene: 12. The CDR3 is 18 residues long. V gene TRBV7-3 combines with J gene TRBJ2-1; the match to TRBD2 covers 10 bases. The sample was PBMCs or T cells enriched from blood (not recorded which). This receptor was identified in a woman in her forties who had recovered from COVID-19. The CDR3 DNA reads TGTGCCAGCAGCTTAAGGGCATCCGGAAGCGGGAGGGCCAATGAGCAGTTCTTC. It is translated as CASSLRASGSGRANEQFF.